This T cell receptor beta chain was captured by sequencing in a study of blood T cell repertoires in COVID-19. While infection was still active, Seattle patients were enrolled and then followed longitudinally. Original processing methods: Cell counts per sample came from amplifying reference gene primers. TCRdb's copy holds only in-frame clones and misses some; the assay was immunoSEQ multiplex PCR. V, J and clone size reflect that table, while D and trimming were determined from the DNA. This table has 150,000 or so clones, around 86% appearing once. V was shortened by 1 base and J by 0 bases, with 6 bases between the two germline ends. This CDR3 contains 14 residues. Looked up from germline, CDR1 is LGHNA and CDR2 is YSLEER.

Source material: peripheral blood. This TCR came from a man aged 55-75 years with COVID-19, enrolled during active disease. The chain is built from TRBV4-3 and TRBJ2-5; D gene ambiguous. CDR3 coding DNA: TGCGCCAGCAGCCAAGTACAAAACCAAGAGACCCAGTACTTC. Translating gives CASSQVQNQETQYF.